This entry lists 24 T cell receptor beta chains sequenced from one sample in a study of T cell responses to AZD1222 COVID-19 vaccine. Profiling relied on immunoSEQ multiplex PCR, and the TCRdb table lists in-frame clones only, not all of them. The sample records around 130,000 clones, 89% being singletons. The sequencing used peripheral blood, collected on day 0 of AZD1222 vaccination. All receptors come from an adult in good health.

This rearrangement joins TRBV6-4 to TRBJ1-2, with D possibly matching TRBD1 (5 bases). CDR1 is MRHNA and CDR2 is SNTAGT in the germline V gene. Trimming removed 11 bases from V and 3 bases from J, with 19 bases in between. The CDR3 totals 14 residues. CDR3 region: CAERVGAGDYGYTF. In DNA form, the CDR3 reads TGTGCCGAGAGGGTAGGGGCAGGAGACTATGGCTACACCTTC.

This sequence joins TRBV27 and TRBJ2-1; 7 bases align to TRBD2. The V gene end was trimmed by 3 bases and the J gene end by 2 bases; junction bases not matched to a gene: 1. Germline V gives CDR1 MNHEY, CDR2 SMNVEV (reference sequence). This CDR3 spans 14 amino acids. The CDR3 DNA is TGTGCCAGCAGTTTGGCGGGGGCCTACAATGAGCAGTTCTTC. This translates into CASSLAGAYNEQFF.

The chain couples TRBV18 to TRBJ2-2, with D tentatively TRBD2 (5 bases). Germline assignment: CDR1 KGHSH and CDR2 LQKENI. V was trimmed by 3 bases and J by 4 bases, leaving 15 bases between them. The CDR3 is 16 amino acids. CDR3 amino acids: CASSPPERGATGELFF. CDR3 DNA sequence: TGTGCCAGCTCACCCCCCGAACGGGGAGCCACCGGGGAGCTGTTTTTT.

A word on this clone: A read error may account for a junction end that differs from germline. The J gene is TRBJ2-1, the V gene TRBV6-5, with 10 nucleotides matching TRBD2. Germline V lookup: CDR1 MNHEY, CDR2 SVGAGI. The CDR3 sequence is 13 residues long. CDR3 loop: CASSYQGTSETLF. The CDR3 DNA is TGTGCCAGCAGTTACCAGGGGACTAGCGAGACTCTCTTC.

The rearrangement uses TRBV6-1 and TRBJ2-1; 8 bases line up with TRBD1. This CDR3 region has 14 residues. Losses at the gene ends were 5 bases for V and 7 bases for J; bases not matched to a gene: 7. Germline CDR1 is MNHNS and CDR2 is SASEGT. CDR3 protein: CASSHRGAENEQFF. CDR3 coding DNA: TGTGCCAGCAGTCACAGGGGGGCTGAAAATGAGCAGTTCTTC.

The chain carries TRBV10-3 and TRBJ1-1, with D unclear. This CDR3 contains 11 residues. Germline values: CDR1 ENHRY, CDR2 SYGVKD. V gave up 11 bases and J gave up 1 base, with 8 bases separating them. The CDR3 coding sequence is TGTGCCGTAAAAGCGAACACTGAAGCTTTCTTT. Protein: CAVKANTEAFF.

This clone was picked up a small number of times. This chain connects TRBV18 to TRBJ1-3; maybe TRBD1 (5 bases). CDR1 and CDR2 (germline): KGHSH, LQKENI. The germline V and J ends were trimmed by 2 bases and 6 bases, with 11 bases remaining between them. The CDR3 loop spans 14 amino acids. CDR3 nucleotides: TGTGCCAGCTCACCAGGGACGTCTAAAAACACCATATATTTT. Translating it yields CASSPGTSKNTIYF.

The rearrangement uses TRBV11-2 and TRBJ2-5, with D perhaps given as TRBD1 or TRBD2 (7 bases each). V lost 1 base and J 5 bases, leaving 14 bases between the germline ends. Germline V gives CDR1 SGHAT, CDR2 FQNNGV. The CDR3 extends over 15 amino acids. The CDR3 coding sequence is TGTGCCAGCAGCTTAGCTGCAGGGGGAGGGGAGACCCAGTACTTC. Residues: CASSLAAGGGETQYF.

The genes are TRBV5-1 and TRBJ2-7, with D perhaps matching TRBD2 (5 bases). CDR1 and CDR2 from the germline V gene are SGHRS and YFSETQ. CDR3 length: 15 amino acids. Trimming removed 4 bases at V and 2 bases at J, with 16 bases between. CDR3 sequence: CASSRSKRVAYEQYF. As DNA, the CDR3 is TGCGCCAGCAGCCGATCAAAGAGGGTGGCCTACGAGCAGTACTTC.

The rearrangement joins TRBV5-1 to TRBJ2-5, with a possible D match to TRBD2 (5 bases). Trimming cost V 2 bases and J 5 bases, with 7 bases left between them. The CDR3 contains 12 residues. Germline V gives CDR1 SGHRS, CDR2 YFSETQ. DNA for the CDR3: TGCGCCAGCAGCTTTAGGAGGGAGACCCAGTACTTC. This sequence encodes CASSFRRETQYF.

The rearrangement joins TRBV28 to TRBJ1-1; D perhaps matches TRBD1 (5 bases). Deletions cut 5 bases from V and 3 bases from J, with 16 bases between. The CDR3 runs to 15 residues. Per the germline V gene, CDR1 is MDHEN and CDR2 is SYDVKM. CDR3 DNA: TGTGCCAGCAGTGAAACAGGTCCGGGGGACACTGAAGCTTTCTTT. It translates to CASSETGPGDTEAFF. Using reference TRBV28 and TRBJ1-1 for the parts outside the CDR3, the full variable domain is DVKVTQSSRYLVKRTGEKVFLECVQDMDHENMFWYRQDPGLGLRLIYFSYDVKMKEKGDIPEGYSVSREKKERFSLILESASTNQTSMYLCASSETGPGDTEAFFGQGTRLTVV.

The chain uses TRBV10-2 and TRBJ2-7; 8 nucleotides match TRBD2. The CDR3 covers 14 residues. Losses at the gene ends were 4 bases for V and 4 bases for J; bases not matched to a gene: 6. Germline V CDR1 and CDR2: WSHSY, SAAADI. CDR3 region: CASSAKRESYEQYF. CDR3 in DNA: TGCGCCAGCAGTGCAAAGCGGGAGAGTTACGAGCAGTACTTC.

V is TRBV18 and J is TRBJ1-3, with a weak D call TRBD1 (5 bases). Per germline, CDR1 KGHSH and CDR2 LQKENI. The CDR3 runs 14 residues. Trimming stripped 2 bases from V and 0 bases from J, with 5 bases between. The CDR3 is CASSPDSSGNTIYF. CDR3 nucleotides: TGTGCCAGCTCACCAGACAGCTCTGGAAACACCATATATTTT.

The J gene is TRBJ2-3, the V gene TRBV2; no definite D call. CDR1 and CDR2 from the germline V gene are SNHLY and FYNNEI. CDR3 size: 12 residues. Trimming cost V 2 bases and J 11 bases, with 11 bases left between them. The CDR3 is CASSESGIGQYF. The CDR3 region has the DNA TGTGCCAGCAGTGAATCGGGCATCGGGCAGTATTTT.

The V and J genes are TRBV5-1 and TRBJ1-1; D perhaps matches TRBD1 (5 bases). Trimming removed 4 bases from V and 11 bases from J, with 15 bases in between. The CDR3 sequence is 12 residues long. Per the germline V gene, CDR1 is SGHRS and CDR2 is YFSETQ. Here the CDR3 DNA reads TGCGCCAGCAGCAACGGAGGGGTCCTGGCTTTCTTT. Protein product: CASSNGGVLAFF.

This clone was seen a single time. The chain links TRBV7-8 to TRBJ2-1, with 13 bases that match TRBD2. Germline V gives CDR1 SGHVS, CDR2 FQNEAQ. The CDR3 has 16 amino acids. With 2 bases clipped from V and 4 bases from J, the junction kept 2 bases outside the gene matches. The CDR3 DNA reads as TGTGCCAGCAGCTTACGGGGACTAGCGGGGTACAATGAGCAGTTCTTC. Translation gives CASSLRGLAGYNEQFF.

The chain uses TRBV6-5 and TRBJ2-2, with 10 positions matching TRBD1. The CDR3 is 15 residues long. Per germline, CDR1 MNHEY and CDR2 SVGAGI. With 6 bases clipped from V and 5 bases from J, the junction kept 6 bases outside the gene matches. DNA for the CDR3: TGTGCCAGCAGCTACGACAGGGGGCGAACCGGGGAGCTGTTTTTT. This gives the protein CASSYDRGRTGELFF.

This chain uses TRBV18 with TRBJ2-1, with D perhaps TRBD1 (6 bases). Germline V gene sequence: CDR1 KGHSH, CDR2 LQKENI. The CDR3 extends over 14 amino acids. Trimming took off 3 bases at V and 3 bases at J, with 9 bases between the two ends. The CDR3: CASSPQGLYNEQFF. CDR3 DNA: TGTGCCAGCTCACCTCAGGGGCTCTACAATGAGCAGTTCTTC.

The V gene is TRBV11-2, the J gene TRBJ1-1; TRBD1 agrees at 8 bases. Germline V lookup: CDR1 SGHAT, CDR2 FQNNGV. The CDR3 has 16 residues. V shed 3 bases and J 0 bases; nucleotides not matched to a gene: 6. CDR3 nucleotides: TGTGCCAGCAGCTTGGGCAGGGGGCGTGTGAACACTGAAGCTTTCTTT. It yields the protein CASSLGRGRVNTEAFF.

J is TRBJ2-5 and V is TRBV15, with 9 bases aligning to TRBD2. J lost 2 bases, V lost 0 bases, and 7 bases had no gene match. CDR3 length: 17 amino acids. The germline CDR1 and CDR2 sequences are LNHNV and YYDKDF (reference sequence). The CDR3 here is CATSRDVPTSGQETQYF. In nucleotides, the CDR3 is TGTGCCACCAGCAGAGATGTCCCGACTAGCGGACAAGAGACCCAGTACTTC. Combining the CDR3 with reference TRBV15 and TRBJ2-5 gives the whole variable domain DAMVIQNPRYQVTQFGKPVTLSCSQTLNHNVMYWYQQKSSQAPKLLFHYYDKDFNNEADTPDNFQSRRPNTSFCFLDIRSPGLGDTAMYLCATSRDVPTSGQETQYFGPGTRLLVL.

This chain connects TRBV5-1 to TRBJ1-6; D is ambiguous. With 0 bases removed from V and 7 bases from J, the gap between germline ends came to 14 bases. Germline assignment: CDR1 SGHRS and CDR2 YFSETQ. The CDR3 is 16 residues long. The CDR3 nucleotides are TGCGCCAGCAGCTTGGAGATAGGCCAAAGAAATTCACCCCTCCACTTT. Translated, it gives CASSLEIGQRNSPLHF. Combining the CDR3 with reference TRBV5-1 and TRBJ1-6 gives the whole variable domain KAGVTQTPRYLIKTRGQQVTLSCSPISGHRSVSWYQQTPGQGLQFLFEYFSETQRNKGNFPGRFSGRQFSNSRSEMNVSTLELGDSALYLCASSLEIGQRNSPLHFGNGTRLTVT.

CDR3 residues: CASSFLGSTYEQYF. CDR3 in DNA: TGTGCCAGCAGTTTCCTGGGCTCGACGTACGAGCAGTACTTC. V is TRBV28 and J is TRBJ2-7; D remains unclear. Per the germline V gene, CDR1 is MDHEN and CDR2 is SYDVKM. V shed 3 bases and J shed 4 bases, with 13 bases lying between them. This CDR3 comprises 14 residues.

The chain is built from TRBV27 and TRBJ1-2, with 8 bases matching TRBD1. Germline V lookup: CDR1 MNHEY, CDR2 SMNVEV (reference sequence). Unmatched junction bases numbered 8, after V lost 6 bases and J lost 5 bases. The CDR3 totals 14 residues. CDR3 sequence reads: CASRAGTGLYGYTF. CDR3 coding DNA: TGTGCCAGCAGGGCCGGGACAGGCCTTTATGGCTACACCTTC.

The CDR3 loop reads CASSRSGPGETQYF. The CDR3 coding sequence is TGTGCCAGCTCACGCTCGGGTCCGGGGGAGACCCAGTACTTC. This chain links TRBV18 with TRBJ2-5; weak D call: TRBD2 (5 bases). Trimming removed 4 bases from V and 5 bases from J, with 14 bases in between. The CDR3 is made up of 14 amino acids. Germline CDR1 KGHSH, CDR2 LQKENI.